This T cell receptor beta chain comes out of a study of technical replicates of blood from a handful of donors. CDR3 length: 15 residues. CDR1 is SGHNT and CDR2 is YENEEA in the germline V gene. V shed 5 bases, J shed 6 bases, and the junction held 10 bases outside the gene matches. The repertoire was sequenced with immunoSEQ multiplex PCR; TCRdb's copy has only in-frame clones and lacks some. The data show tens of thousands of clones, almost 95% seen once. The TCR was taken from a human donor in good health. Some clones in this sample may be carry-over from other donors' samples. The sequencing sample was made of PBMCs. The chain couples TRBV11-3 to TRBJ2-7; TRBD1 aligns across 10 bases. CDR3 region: CASSAEPGTGAEQYF. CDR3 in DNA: TGTGCCAGCAGCGCAGAACCCGGGACAGGGGCCGAGCAGTACTTC.